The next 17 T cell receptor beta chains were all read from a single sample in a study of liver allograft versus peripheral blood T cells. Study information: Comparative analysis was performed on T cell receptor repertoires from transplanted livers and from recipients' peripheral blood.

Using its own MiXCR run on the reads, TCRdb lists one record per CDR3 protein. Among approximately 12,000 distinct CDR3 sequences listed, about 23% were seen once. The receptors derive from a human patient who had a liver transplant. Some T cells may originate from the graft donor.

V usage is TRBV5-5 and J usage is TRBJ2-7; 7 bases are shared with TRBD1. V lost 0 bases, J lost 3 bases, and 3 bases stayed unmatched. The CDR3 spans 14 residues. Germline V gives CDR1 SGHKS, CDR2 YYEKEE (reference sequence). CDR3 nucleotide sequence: TGTGCCAGCAGCTTGGCCGGGACAGTCTACGAGCAGTACTTC. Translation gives CASSLAGTVYEQYF.

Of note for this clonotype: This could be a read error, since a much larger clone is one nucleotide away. The CDR3 coding sequence is TGTGCCAGCAGCTTGAGGTCCGGCGCTAATTCACCCCTCCACTTT. This sequence encodes CASSLRSGANSPLHF. The V and J genes are TRBV5-4 and TRBJ1-6; D ambiguous. The germline V and J ends were trimmed by 1 base and 6 bases, with 11 bases remaining between them. Germline lookup yields CDR1 SGHNT and CDR2 YYREEE (reference sequence). The CDR3 consists of 15 residues.

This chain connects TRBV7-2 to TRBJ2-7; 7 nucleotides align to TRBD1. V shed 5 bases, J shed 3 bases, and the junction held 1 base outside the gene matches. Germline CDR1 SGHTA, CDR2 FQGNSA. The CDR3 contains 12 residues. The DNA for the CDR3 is TGTGCCAGCAGCCGACAGGGCTACGAGCAGTACTTC. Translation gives CASSRQGYEQYF.

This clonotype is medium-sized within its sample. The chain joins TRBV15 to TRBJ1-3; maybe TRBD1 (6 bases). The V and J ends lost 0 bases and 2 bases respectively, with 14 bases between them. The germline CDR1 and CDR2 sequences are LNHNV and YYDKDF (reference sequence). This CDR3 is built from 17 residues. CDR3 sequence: CATSRDLTGPTGNTIYF. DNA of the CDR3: TGTGCCACCAGCAGAGATCTTACAGGGCCCACTGGAAACACCATATATTTT.

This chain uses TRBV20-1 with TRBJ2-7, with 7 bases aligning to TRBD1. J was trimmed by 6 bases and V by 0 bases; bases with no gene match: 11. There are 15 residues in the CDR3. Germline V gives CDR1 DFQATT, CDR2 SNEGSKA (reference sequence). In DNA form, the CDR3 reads TGCAGTGCTAGAGATCCCCAACAGGGGAAGGGCGAGCAGTACTTC. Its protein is CSARDPQQGKGEQYF.

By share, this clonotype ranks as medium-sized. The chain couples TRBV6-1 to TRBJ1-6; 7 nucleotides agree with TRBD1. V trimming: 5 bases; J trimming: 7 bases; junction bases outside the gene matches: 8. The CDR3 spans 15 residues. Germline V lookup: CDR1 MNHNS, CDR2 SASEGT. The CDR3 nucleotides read TGTGCCAGCAGTCATGCTGACAGGGTGAATTCACCCCTCCACTTT. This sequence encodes CASSHADRVNSPLHF.

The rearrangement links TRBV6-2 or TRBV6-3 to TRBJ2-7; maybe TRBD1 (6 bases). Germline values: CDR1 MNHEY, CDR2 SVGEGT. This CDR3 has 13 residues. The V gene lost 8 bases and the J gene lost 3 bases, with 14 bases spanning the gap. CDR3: CASDPGQRYEQYF. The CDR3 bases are TGTGCCAGCGACCCAGGACAGCGCTACGAGCAGTACTTC.

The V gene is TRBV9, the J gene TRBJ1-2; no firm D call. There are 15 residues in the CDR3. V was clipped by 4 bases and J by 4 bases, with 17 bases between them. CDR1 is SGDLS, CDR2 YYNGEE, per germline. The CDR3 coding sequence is TGTGCCAGCAGCCCCGCGGCAGAAGTCCTCTATGGCTACACCTTC. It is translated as CASSPAAEVLYGYTF.

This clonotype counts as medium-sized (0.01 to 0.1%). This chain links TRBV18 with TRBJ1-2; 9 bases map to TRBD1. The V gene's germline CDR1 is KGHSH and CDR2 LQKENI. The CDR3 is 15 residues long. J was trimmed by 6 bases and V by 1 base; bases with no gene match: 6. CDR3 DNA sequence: TGTGCCAGCTCACCACTCGGGGGACAGGGAGATGGCTACACCTTC. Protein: CASSPLGGQGDGYTF.

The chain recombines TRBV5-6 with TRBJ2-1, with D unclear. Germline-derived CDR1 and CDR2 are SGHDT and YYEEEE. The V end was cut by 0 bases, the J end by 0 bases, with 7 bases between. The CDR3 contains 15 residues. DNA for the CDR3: TGTGCCAGCAGCTTGGGCGTGGACTCCTACAATGAGCAGTTCTTC. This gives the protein CASSLGVDSYNEQFF.

Here the CDR3 DNA reads TGTGCCAGCAGTCTCCAGACAGTGGGGAACGAGCAGTACTTC. Residues: CASSLQTVGNEQYF. The chain carries TRBV6-1 and TRBJ2-7, with a tentative D call TRBD1 (5 bases). The CDR3 loop spans 14 amino acids. CDR1 is MNHNS and CDR2 is SASEGT in the germline V gene. Between the trimmed V and J ends, which lost 5 bases and 5 bases, there was a span of 16 bases.

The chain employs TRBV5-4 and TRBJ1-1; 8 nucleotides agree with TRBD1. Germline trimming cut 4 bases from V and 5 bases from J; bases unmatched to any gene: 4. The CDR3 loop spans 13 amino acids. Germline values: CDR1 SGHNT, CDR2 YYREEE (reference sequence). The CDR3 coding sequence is TGTGCCAGCAGCGCGGACAGGGAGACTGAAGCTTTCTTT. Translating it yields CASSADRETEAFF.

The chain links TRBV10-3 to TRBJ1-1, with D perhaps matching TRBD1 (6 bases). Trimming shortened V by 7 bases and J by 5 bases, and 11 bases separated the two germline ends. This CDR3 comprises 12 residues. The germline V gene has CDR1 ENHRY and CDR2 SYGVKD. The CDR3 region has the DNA TGTGCCATCACGAGGGGGGGAACTGAAGCTTTCTTT. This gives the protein CAITRGGTEAFF.

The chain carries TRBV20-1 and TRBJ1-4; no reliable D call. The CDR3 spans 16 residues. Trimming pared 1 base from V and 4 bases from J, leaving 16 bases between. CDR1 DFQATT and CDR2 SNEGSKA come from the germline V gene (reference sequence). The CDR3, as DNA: TGCAGTGCTAGAGCTCCACCGTGGAACAATAATGAAAAACTGTTTTTT. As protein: CSARAPPWNNNEKLFF.

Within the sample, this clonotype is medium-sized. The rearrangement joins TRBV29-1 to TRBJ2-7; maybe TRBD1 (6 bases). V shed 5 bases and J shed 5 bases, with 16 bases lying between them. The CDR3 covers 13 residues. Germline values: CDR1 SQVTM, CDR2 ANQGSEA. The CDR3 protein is CSVKKGGVNEQYF. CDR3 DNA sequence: TGCAGCGTTAAGAAAGGGGGTGTCAACGAGCAGTACTTC.

The CDR3: CSATSASGRTQYF. The CDR3 DNA sequence: TGCAGTGCTACCTCGGCTAGCGGGAGAACTCAGTACTTC. V is TRBV20-1 and J is TRBJ2-5, with TRBD2 matching 10 bases. Germline values: CDR1 DFQATT, CDR2 SNEGSKA (reference sequence). CDR3 length equals 13 residues. V lost 4 bases and J lost 11; bases outside the gene matches: 10.

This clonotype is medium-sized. The DNA of the CDR3 is TGTGCCAGTACCCCGGGGAGGGGAATAGCGGGAGGGCCTGGCACAGATACGCAGTATTTT. Protein: CASTPGRGIAGGPGTDTQYF. The genes are TRBV19 and TRBJ2-3; 11 bases line up with TRBD2. Trimming took 7 bases from V and 1 from J; bases not matched to a gene: 19. This CDR3 has 20 amino acids. Looked up from germline, CDR1 is LNHDA and CDR2 is SQIVND (reference sequence).